Listed here are 10 T cell receptor beta chains from one sample, sequenced in a study of cytomegalovirus exposure and HLA in healthy donors. Researchers ran the PCR with 60 Vbeta and 13 Jbeta primers. The repertoire was sequenced with immunoSEQ multiplex PCR; TCRdb's copy has only in-frame clones and lacks some. The sample includes approximately 160,000 clones, about 80% of them seen just once. The sample taken for sequencing was PBMCs. The receptor source for this set is a man younger than 45 in good health and CMV-seropositive.

The genes are TRBV18 and TRBJ2-1; TRBD1 aligns across 8 bases. CDR1 and CDR2 from the germline V gene are KGHSH and LQKENI. V lost 5 bases to trimming and J lost 7 bases; unmatched junction nucleotides: 1. The CDR3 covers 12 residues. The CDR3 protein is CASSWTGNEQFF. The CDR3 nucleotides are TGTGCCAGCTCATGGACAGGGAATGAGCAGTTCTTC.

This chain uses TRBV10-2 with TRBJ2-7; D is possibly TRBD1 (6 bases). The CDR3 extends over 14 amino acids. V gave up 5 bases and J gave up 9 bases, with 20 bases separating them. CDR1 WSHSY and CDR2 SAAADI come from the germline V gene. The chain's CDR3 is CASSRQELPWGQYF. In DNA, the CDR3 is TGCGCCAGCAGTCGACAGGAGCTGCCCTGGGGGCAGTACTTC.

In regard to this clone: A junction end diverges from the germline sequence, so it may reflect a read error. Other DNA sequences from this sample encode an identical CDR3 as well. V and J are TRBV15 and TRBJ1-5; 7 bases are shared with TRBD1. Germline CDR1 reads LNHNV; CDR2 reads YYDKDF (reference sequence). CDR3 length equals 16 residues. The CDR3 sequence is CATSRDYDRDNQPQHF. The CDR3 bases are TGTGCCACCAGCAGAGATTACGACAGGGACAATCAGCCCCAGCACTTT.

This rearrangement joins TRBV7-8 to TRBJ1-1, with D possibly matching TRBD1 (5 bases). Germline V gene lookup returns CDR1 SGHVS and CDR2 FQNEAQ. V was trimmed by 1 base and J by 5 bases, leaving 8 bases between them. The CDR3 length is 13 residues. CDR3 in DNA: TGTGCCAGCAGCTTAGATAGGGGAACTGAAGCTTTCTTT. Protein sequence: CASSLDRGTEAFF.

V gene TRBV18 combines with J gene TRBJ1-5; no firm D call. Looked up from germline, CDR1 is KGHSH and CDR2 is LQKENI. The V and J ends lost 6 bases and 1 base respectively, with 13 bases between them. This CDR3 region has 15 residues. This CDR3 reads CASSLMGRSNQPQHF. CDR3 sequence (DNA): TGTGCCAGCTCGCTTATGGGCAGGAGCAATCAGCCCCAGCATTTT. The full variable domain, rest sourced from reference TRBV18 and TRBJ1-5, is NAGVMQNPRHLVRRRGQEARLRCSPMKGHSHVYWYRQLPEEGLKFMVYLQKENIIDESGMPKERFSAEFPKEGPSILRIQQVVRGDSAAYFCASSLMGRSNQPQHFGDGTRLSIL.

This clone came up a few times. The chain has TRBV9 and TRBJ2-1, with D tentatively TRBD1 (5 bases). V gave up 4 bases and J gave up 0 bases, with 14 bases separating them. Germline V gives CDR1 SGDLS, CDR2 YYNGEE. The CDR3 contains 16 residues. The CDR3 sequence: CASSSLTGSSYNEQFF. The CDR3 DNA sequence: TGTGCCAGCAGCAGTCTTACAGGAAGCTCCTACAATGAGCAGTTCTTC.

V gene TRBV11-2 combines with J gene TRBJ1-2; 10 positions agree with TRBD1. The CDR3 sequence is 16 residues long. V lost 0 bases, J lost 8 bases, and 9 bases stayed unmatched. The germline V gene has CDR1 SGHAT and CDR2 FQNNGV. The CDR3, as DNA: TGTGCCAGCAGCTTAGACCGGACAGGGGGATTTAGCGGCTACACCTTC. It is translated as CASSLDRTGGFSGYTF.

This chain connects TRBV19 to TRBJ1-5; possible D gene TRBD1, 5 bases. Germline CDR1 is LNHDA and CDR2 is SQIVND (reference sequence). Trimming left V 5 bases short and J 3 bases short, with 11 bases between. There are 14 residues in the CDR3. The DNA for the CDR3 is TGTGCCAGTAGTTCACGACAGCCCAATCAGCCCCAGCATTTT. Amino acid sequence: CASSSRQPNQPQHF. Based on the CDR3 plus reference TRBV19 and TRBJ1-5, the full variable domain is DGGITQSPKYLFRKEGQNVTLSCEQNLNHDAMYWYRQDPGQGLRLIYYSQIVNDFQKGDIAEGYSVSREKKESFPLTVTSAQKNPTAFYLCASSSRQPNQPQHFGDGTRLSIL.

The J gene is TRBJ2-1, the V gene TRBV19; tentatively, D is TRBD2 (5 bases). The ends were cut back, 2 bases at V and 3 bases at J, with 14 bases in the middle. Germline CDR1 reads LNHDA; CDR2 reads SQIVND (reference sequence). The CDR3 spans 16 residues. CDR3 nucleotides: TGTGCCAGTAGTATAAATTCTGCGGGCTTCTACAATGAGCAGTTCTTC. Protein product: CASSINSAGFYNEQFF.

The J gene is TRBJ1-3, the V gene TRBV27, with D perhaps matching TRBD1 (6 bases). CDR1 and CDR2 (germline): MNHEY, SMNVEV (reference sequence). The CDR3 has 16 amino acids. The V gene lost 2 bases and the J gene lost 2 bases, with 13 bases spanning the gap. The CDR3 DNA reads as TGTGCCAGCAGTTTAAAGATTCCAGGGGCTGGAAACACCATATATTTT. This translates into CASSLKIPGAGNTIYF.